The 5 T cell receptor beta chains below all came from one sample that was sequenced in a study of blood T cell repertoires in COVID-19. The method was immunoSEQ multiplex PCR; TCRdb's version includes in-frame clones alone and lacks a portion of them. The sample shows a few hundred thousand clones, 90% of them seen only once. The sample consisted of peripheral blood. The source is a woman between 55 and 75 years old with COVID-19, enrolled during active disease.

The V call is TRBV7-9, the J call TRBJ2-7; no reliable D call. Germline V gives CDR1 SEHNR, CDR2 FQNEAQ (reference sequence). This CDR3 has 12 amino acids. The V and J ends lost 1 base and 5 bases respectively, with 6 bases between them. This CDR3 is CASSLVADEQYF. The CDR3 DNA reads as TGTGCCAGCAGCTTAGTCGCAGACGAGCAGTACTTC.

The V gene is TRBV19, the J gene TRBJ1-6; 8 bases are a match to TRBD1. V was pared by 5 bases and J by 8 bases, with 5 bases of the junction left unmatched. The CDR3 has 14 residues. Looked up from germline, CDR1 is LNHDA and CDR2 is SQIVND (reference sequence). The CDR3 reads CASSLRDRYSPLHF. The CDR3, as DNA: TGTGCCAGTAGTCTCCGGGACAGGTATTCACCCCTCCACTTT.

CDR3 sequence (DNA): TGTGCCAGCAGCTTAGGCCCCCGGTTATCGACAACTAATGAAAAACTGTTTTTT. Translation: CASSLGPRLSTTNEKLFF. The chain uses TRBV7-6 and TRBJ1-4; D uncertain. The CDR3 has 18 amino acids. V was clipped by 1 base and J by 0 bases, with 15 bases between them. The germline CDR1 and CDR2 sequences are SGHVS and FNYEAQ.

The gene calls are TRBV11-2 and TRBJ1-6; weak D call: TRBD1 (6 bases). Per the germline V gene, CDR1 is SGHAT and CDR2 is FQNNGV. V shed 4 bases and J shed 14 bases, with 21 bases lying between them. The CDR3 spans 15 residues. The CDR3, as DNA: TGTGCCAGCAGCTCCACGACAGGATCCAAGGGGACCCTCCACTTT. Encoded protein: CASSSTTGSKGTLHF.

V is TRBV19 and J is TRBJ2-3; the D gene is possibly TRBD1 (6 bases). The CDR3 loop spans 15 amino acids. Germline CDR1 reads LNHDA; CDR2 reads SQIVND (reference sequence). Trimming removed 5 bases from V and 0 bases from J, with 12 bases in between. This CDR3 is CASSEGTLSTDTQYF. The CDR3, as DNA: TGTGCCAGTAGTGAGGGGACACTTAGCACAGATACGCAGTATTTT.